This is a list of T cell receptor beta chains from one sample in a study of CD8 T cells in ankylosing spondylitis. Each CDR3 protein gets one entry after TCRdb re-called the 5' RACE reads with MiXCR. This table has 200,000 to 250,000 distinct CDR3 sequences, 6% to 8% appearing once. The sample comprised blood, either unsorted or a sorted T cell fraction (not recorded which). The source is a male donor with ankylosing spondylitis. CDR3s include the opening cysteine and the closing phenylalanine or tryptophan. Expanded clones are given a class, and other clones once, few, many or no size at all.

j_call: TRBJ1-2
v_call: TRBV12-3/TRBV12-4
clone_size: many
cdr3_aa: CASSRTGQYGYTF

j_call: TRBJ2-1
v_call: TRBV7-9
clone_size: many
cdr3_aa: CASRPPGASSYNEQFF

j_call: TRBJ2-7
v_call: TRBV4-3
clone_size: many
cdr3_aa: CASSQDLRTSGYEQYF

j_call: TRBJ1-2
v_call: TRBV27
clone_size: many
cdr3_aa: CASSLGYGLRYTF

j_call: TRBJ1-5
v_call: TRBV7-2
clone_size: many
cdr3_aa: CASSLTSQPQHF

j_call: TRBJ2-5
v_call: TRBV28
clone_size: many
cdr3_aa: CASSSGQVGETQYF

j_call: TRBJ2-1
v_call: TRBV20-1
clone_size: once
cdr3_aa: CSATKLAGVASSSYNEQFF

j_call: TRBJ2-7
v_call: TRBV7-9
clone_size: many
cdr3_aa: CASSNSGQGRNEQYF

j_call: TRBJ2-7
v_call: TRBV7-9
clone_size: few
cdr3_aa: CASSLGVLAGDEQYF

j_call: TRBJ2-5
v_call: TRBV7-8
clone_size: many
cdr3_aa: CASSLPTLGGGYQETQYF

j_call: TRBJ1-5
v_call: TRBV5-6
clone_size: many
cdr3_aa: CASSLARRSNQPQHF

j_call: TRBJ1-4
v_call: TRBV11-2
clone_size: many
cdr3_aa: CASSLGTYKKTLFF

j_call: TRBJ2-7
v_call: TRBV27
clone_size: many
cdr3_aa: CASSPRTPYIYEQYF

j_call: TRBJ2-7
v_call: TRBV12-3/TRBV12-4
clone_size: many
cdr3_aa: CASSPGPEQYF

j_call: TRBJ2-3
v_call: TRBV4-3
clone_size: many
cdr3_aa: CASSQGTAGGTTDTQYF

j_call: TRBJ2-5
v_call: TRBV5-1
clone_size: many
cdr3_aa: CASSYKPRDRIQETQYF

j_call: TRBJ2-7
v_call: TRBV7-9
clone_size: many
cdr3_aa: CASSPGTGDYEQYF

j_call: TRBJ2-7
v_call: TRBV20-1
clone_size: many
cdr3_aa: CSASHEQYF

j_call: TRBJ2-1
v_call: TRBV6-7
clone_size: many
cdr3_aa: CATPRYSSYNEQFF

j_call: TRBJ1-1
v_call: TRBV3-1
clone_size: few
cdr3_aa: CASSQLTGGPNTEAFF

j_call: TRBJ1-2
v_call: TRBV2
clone_size: few
cdr3_aa: CASSEGGSIYGYTF

j_call: TRBJ2-7
v_call: TRBV27
clone_size: many
cdr3_aa: CASSSPGSGTNEQYF

j_call: TRBJ2-5
v_call: TRBV6-2/TRBV6-3
clone_size: many
cdr3_aa: CASSYPTPTGRETQYF

j_call: TRBJ2-7
v_call: TRBV28
clone_size: many
cdr3_aa: CASALNLADFSYEQYF

j_call: TRBJ2-5
v_call: TRBV20-1
clone_size: NA
cdr3_aa: CSAPHSPEGSQETQYF

j_call: TRBJ1-4
v_call: TRBV2
clone_size: many
cdr3_aa: CASSERGRTNEKLFF

j_call: TRBJ2-3
v_call: TRBV7-9
clone_size: many
cdr3_aa: CASSLVQGRFTDTQYF

j_call: TRBJ2-6
v_call: TRBV7-8
clone_size: many
cdr3_aa: CASSLVDWLSGANVLTF

j_call: TRBJ2-5
v_call: TRBV4-1
clone_size: many
cdr3_aa: CASSQDPLGGETQYF

j_call: TRBJ2-7
v_call: TRBV27
clone_size: many
cdr3_aa: CASSITGVYSYEQYF

j_call: TRBJ2-5
v_call: TRBV11-1
clone_size: NA
cdr3_aa: CASSTDLRETQYF

j_call: TRBJ2-5
v_call: TRBV5-2
clone_size: NA
cdr3_aa: CASSLISLEETQYF

j_call: TRBJ1-2
v_call: TRBV4-3
clone_size: many
cdr3_aa: CASSQGQGSYGYTF

j_call: TRBJ2-7
v_call: TRBV19
clone_size: NA
cdr3_aa: CASSPSDSLSYEQYF

j_call: TRBJ2-3
v_call: TRBV6-1
clone_size: many
cdr3_aa: CASRKTRDRLTDTQYF

j_call: TRBJ1-1
v_call: TRBV27
clone_size: many
cdr3_aa: CASRGMNTEAFF

j_call: TRBJ2-7
v_call: TRBV6-2/TRBV6-3
clone_size: many
cdr3_aa: CATAERGPDPYEQYF

j_call: TRBJ2-1
v_call: TRBV4-3
clone_size: NA
cdr3_aa: CASSSNGAGGPGNEQFF

j_call: TRBJ2-1
v_call: TRBV4-1
clone_size: many
cdr3_aa: CASSQYTSGMTYNEQFF

j_call: TRBJ1-1
v_call: TRBV10-3
clone_size: many
cdr3_aa: CACRGLGNTEAFF